This record covers a single T cell receptor (delta chain). Its cognate antigen has yet to be identified. This DNA's translation differs at residue 4 from TCRdb's protein, which comes from a much larger clone; a read error is likely, and the protein shown is translated from the DNA. The sample belongs to a study of gamma-delta chains in newborns, infants, children (dated by TCRdb to the late 2010s). Some background on the complete study: According to the study title, microbial exposure causes polyclonal expansion of innate gammadelta T cells right after birth. How innate gammadelta T cell populations in human newborns were shaped by microbial exposure immediately after birth was investigated in the study.

Counted from cysteine to phenylalanine, this CDR3 has 14 amino acids. The read is trimmed to its CDR3 DNA, 42 bases read in frame from base 1. A distance of 15 bases separates the germline ends of V and J, which lose 4 bases and 0 bases respectively. CDR1 and CDR2 (TVYSNPD, GDNSRS) derive from the germline V gene (reference sequence). Sequencing used an Illumina MiSeq. Identical DNA sequences were merged into single rows after TCRdb reprocessed the public reads with CATT. The sample table shows approximately 2,000 delta-chain clones, and approximately 1.6% are seen once. Roughly 35% of the sample is in the top ten clones.

This chain is built from TRDV3 and TRDJ1; TRDD2 is perhaps the D gene, given 5 matching bases. What was sequenced was blood. This receptor was obtained from a child who was a newborn, infant or young child, either healthy, febrile or measles-vaccinated (not recorded which). The nucleotide sequence reads TGTGCCTCTAGCTTCCCGACTTACACCGATAAACTCATCTTT. It specifies CASSFPTYTDKLIF. The full variable domain, with segments outside the CDR3 supplied by the reference TRDV3 and TRDJ1 proteins, appears as CDKVTQSSPDQTVASGSEVVLLCTYDTVYSNPDLFWYRIRPDYSFQFVFYGDNSRSEGADFTQGRFSVKHILTQKAFHLVISPVRTEDSATYYCASSFPTYTDKLIFGKGTRVTVEP.